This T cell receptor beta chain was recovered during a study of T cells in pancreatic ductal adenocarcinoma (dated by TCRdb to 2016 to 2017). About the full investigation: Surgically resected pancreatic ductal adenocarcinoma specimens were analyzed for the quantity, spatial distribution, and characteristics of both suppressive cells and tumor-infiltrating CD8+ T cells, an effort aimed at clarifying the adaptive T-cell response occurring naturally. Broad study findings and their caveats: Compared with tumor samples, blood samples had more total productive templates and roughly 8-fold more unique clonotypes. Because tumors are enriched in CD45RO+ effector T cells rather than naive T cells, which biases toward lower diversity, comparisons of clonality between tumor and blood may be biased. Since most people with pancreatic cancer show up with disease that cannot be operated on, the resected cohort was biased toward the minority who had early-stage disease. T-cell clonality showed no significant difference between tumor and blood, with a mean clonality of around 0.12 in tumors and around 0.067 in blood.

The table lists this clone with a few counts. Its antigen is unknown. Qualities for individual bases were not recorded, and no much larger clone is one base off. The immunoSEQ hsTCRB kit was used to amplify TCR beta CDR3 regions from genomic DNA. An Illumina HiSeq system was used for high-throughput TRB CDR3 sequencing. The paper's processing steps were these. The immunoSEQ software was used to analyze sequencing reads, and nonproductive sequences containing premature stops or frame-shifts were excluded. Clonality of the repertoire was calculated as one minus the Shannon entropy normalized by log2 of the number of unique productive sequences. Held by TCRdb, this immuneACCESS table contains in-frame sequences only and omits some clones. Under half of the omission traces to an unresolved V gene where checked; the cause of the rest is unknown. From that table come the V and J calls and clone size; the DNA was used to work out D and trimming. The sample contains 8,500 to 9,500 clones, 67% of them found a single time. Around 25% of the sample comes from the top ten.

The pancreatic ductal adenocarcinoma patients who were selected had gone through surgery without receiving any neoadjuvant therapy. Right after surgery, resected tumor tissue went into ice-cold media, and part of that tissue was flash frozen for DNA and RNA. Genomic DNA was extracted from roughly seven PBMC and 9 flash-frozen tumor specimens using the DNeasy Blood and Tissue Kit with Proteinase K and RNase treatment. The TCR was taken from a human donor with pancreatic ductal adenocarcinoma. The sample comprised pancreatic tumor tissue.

The CDR3 region reads CASSKGLQETQYF. The sequenced DNA is TGTGCCAGCAGTAAGGGACTGCAAGAGACCCAGTACTTC. The chain is encoded by TRBV6-1 joined to TRBJ2-5, with TRBD2 tentatively as D gene (6 bases match). The germline ends are 9 bases apart after V is trimmed by 5 bases and J by 2 bases. CDR1 and CDR2 (MNHNS, SASEGT) derive from the germline V gene. The CDR3 holds 13 amino acids from the cysteine to the phenylalanine. The DNA shown is the 39-base CDR3, in frame from base 1.